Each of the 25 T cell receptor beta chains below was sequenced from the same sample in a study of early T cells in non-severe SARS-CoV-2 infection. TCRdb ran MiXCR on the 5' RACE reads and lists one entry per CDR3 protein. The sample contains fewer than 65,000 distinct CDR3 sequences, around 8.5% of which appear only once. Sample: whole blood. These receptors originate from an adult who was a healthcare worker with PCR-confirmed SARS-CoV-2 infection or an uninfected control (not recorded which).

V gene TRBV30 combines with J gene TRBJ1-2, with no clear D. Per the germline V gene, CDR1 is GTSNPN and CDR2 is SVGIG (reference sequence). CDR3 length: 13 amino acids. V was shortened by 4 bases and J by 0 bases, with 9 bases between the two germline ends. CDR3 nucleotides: TGTGCCTGGAACCCAGGTTCTAACTATGGCTACACCTTC. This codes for CAWNPGSNYGYTF.

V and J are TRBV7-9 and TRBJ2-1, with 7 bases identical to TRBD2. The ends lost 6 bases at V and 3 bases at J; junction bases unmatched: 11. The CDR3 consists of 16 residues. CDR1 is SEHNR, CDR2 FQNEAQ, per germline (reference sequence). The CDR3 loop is CASRAPPRGGYNEQFF. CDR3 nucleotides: TGTGCCAGCAGAGCCCCGCCTCGCGGGGGCTACAATGAGCAGTTCTTC. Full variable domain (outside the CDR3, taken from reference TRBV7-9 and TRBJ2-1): DTGVSQNPRHKITKRGQNVTFRCDPISEHNRLYWYRQTLGQGPEFLTYFQNEAQLEKSRLLSDRFSAERPKGSFSTLEIQRTEQGDSAMYLCASRAPPRGGYNEQFFGPGTRLTVL.

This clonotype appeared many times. The CDR3 coding sequence is TGTGCCAGCAGCCAAGATGCACAGGGACGGGAGCTGTTTTTT. It specifies CASSQDAQGRELFF. The chain employs TRBV3-1 and TRBJ2-2, with D maybe TRBD1 (6 bases). The CDR3 has 14 residues. V lost 0 bases and J lost 9, with 11 bases in between. Germline CDR1 and CDR2: LGHDT and YNNKEL (reference sequence).

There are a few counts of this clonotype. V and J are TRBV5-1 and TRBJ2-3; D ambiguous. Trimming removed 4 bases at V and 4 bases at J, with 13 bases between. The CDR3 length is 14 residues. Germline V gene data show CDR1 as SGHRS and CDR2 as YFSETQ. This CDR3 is CASSPQDSADTQYF. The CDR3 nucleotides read TGCGCCAGCAGCCCCCAAGACTCAGCAGATACGCAGTATTTT.

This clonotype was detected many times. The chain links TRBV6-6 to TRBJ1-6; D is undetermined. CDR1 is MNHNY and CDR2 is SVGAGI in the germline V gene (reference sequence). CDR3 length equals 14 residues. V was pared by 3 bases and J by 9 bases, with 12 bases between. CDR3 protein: CASSYAPGGSPLHF. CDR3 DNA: TGTGCCAGCAGTTATGCCCCGGGAGGTTCACCCCTCCACTTT.

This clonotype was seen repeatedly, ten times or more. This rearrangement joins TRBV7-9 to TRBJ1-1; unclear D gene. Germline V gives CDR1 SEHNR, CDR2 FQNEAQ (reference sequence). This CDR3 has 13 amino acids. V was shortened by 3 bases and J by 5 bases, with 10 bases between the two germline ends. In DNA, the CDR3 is TGTGCCAGCAGCTTTAGAGGCGTAACTGAAGCTTTCTTT. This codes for CASSFRGVTEAFF.

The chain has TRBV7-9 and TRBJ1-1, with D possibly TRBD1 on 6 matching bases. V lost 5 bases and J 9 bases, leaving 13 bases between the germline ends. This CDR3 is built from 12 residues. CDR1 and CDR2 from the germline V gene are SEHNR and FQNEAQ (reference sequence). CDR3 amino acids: CASSPGGWKAFF. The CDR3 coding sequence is TGTGCCAGCAGCCCGGGGGGCTGGAAAGCTTTCTTT.

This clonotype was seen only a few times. The CDR3 region is CASSYPDRGDGYTF. The DNA for the CDR3 is TGTGCCAGCAGCTATCCGGACAGGGGGGATGGCTACACCTTC. The V call is TRBV5-4, the J call TRBJ1-2, with 10 positions matching TRBD1. This CDR3 is built from 14 residues. The germline gives CDR1 SGHNT, CDR2 YYREEE (reference sequence). V lost 3 bases to trimming and J lost 6 bases; unmatched junction nucleotides: 5. The whole variable domain, filled in from reference TRBV5-4 and TRBJ1-2, reads ETGVTQSPTHLIKTRGQQVTLRCSSQSGHNTVSWYQQALGQGPQFIFQYYREEENGRGNFPPRFSGLQFPNYSSELNVNALELDDSALYLCASSYPDRGDGYTFGSGTRLTVV.

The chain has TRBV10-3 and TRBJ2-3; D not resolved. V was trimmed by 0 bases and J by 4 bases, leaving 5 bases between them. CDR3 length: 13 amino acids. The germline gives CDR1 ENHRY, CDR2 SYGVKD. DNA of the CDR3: TGTGCCATCAGTGAGTCGTCGGCAGATACGCAGTATTTT. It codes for CAISESSADTQYF.

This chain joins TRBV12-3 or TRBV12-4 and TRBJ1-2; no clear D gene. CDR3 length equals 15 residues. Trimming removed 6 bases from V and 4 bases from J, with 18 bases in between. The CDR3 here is CASSPPDGSSYGYTF. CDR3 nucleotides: TGTGCCAGCAGCCCTCCGGACGGATCGTCCTATGGCTACACCTTC.

CDR3 residues: CASTNGGASDTQYF. The CDR3 DNA follows: TGTGCCAGCACGAACGGGGGGGCTTCAGATACGCAGTATTTT. The chain carries TRBV6-7 and TRBJ2-3, with TRBD2 matching 8 bases. TRBV6-7 is sorted into the ORF group, with uncertain function. This CDR3 has 14 residues. V dropped 7 bases and J dropped 4; count of bases not matched to a gene: 7.

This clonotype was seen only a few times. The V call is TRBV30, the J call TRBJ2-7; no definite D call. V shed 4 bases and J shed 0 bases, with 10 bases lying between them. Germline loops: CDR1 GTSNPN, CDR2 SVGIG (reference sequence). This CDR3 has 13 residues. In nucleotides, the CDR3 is TGTGCCTGGATCGGCGGCAGCTCCTACGAGCAGTACTTC. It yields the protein CAWIGGSSYEQYF.

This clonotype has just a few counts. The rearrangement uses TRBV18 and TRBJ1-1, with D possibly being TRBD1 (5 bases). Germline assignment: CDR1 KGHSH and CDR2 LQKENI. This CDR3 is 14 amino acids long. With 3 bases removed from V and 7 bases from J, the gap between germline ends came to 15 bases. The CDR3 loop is CASSPTGPAGEAFF. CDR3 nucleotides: TGTGCCAGCTCACCTACGGGACCGGCCGGTGAAGCTTTCTTT.

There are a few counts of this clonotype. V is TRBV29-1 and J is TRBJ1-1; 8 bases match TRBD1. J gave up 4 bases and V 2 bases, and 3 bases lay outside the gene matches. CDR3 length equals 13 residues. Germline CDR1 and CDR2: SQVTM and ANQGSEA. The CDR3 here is CSVEWGQATEAFF. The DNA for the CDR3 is TGCAGCGTTGAATGGGGACAGGCCACTGAAGCTTTCTTT.

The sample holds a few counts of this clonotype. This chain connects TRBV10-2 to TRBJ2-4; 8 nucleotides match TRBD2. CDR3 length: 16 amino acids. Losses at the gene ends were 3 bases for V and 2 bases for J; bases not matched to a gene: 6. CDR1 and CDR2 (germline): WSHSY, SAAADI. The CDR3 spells CASSELAGYTKNIQYF. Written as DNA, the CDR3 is TGCGCCAGCAGTGAATTAGCGGGGTATACCAAAAACATTCAGTACTTC.

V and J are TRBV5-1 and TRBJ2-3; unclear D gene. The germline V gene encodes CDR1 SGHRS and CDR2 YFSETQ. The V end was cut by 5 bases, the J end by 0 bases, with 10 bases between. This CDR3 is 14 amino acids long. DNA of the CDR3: TGCGCCAGCAGTTCGGATCTTAGCACAGATACGCAGTATTTT. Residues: CASSSDLSTDTQYF.

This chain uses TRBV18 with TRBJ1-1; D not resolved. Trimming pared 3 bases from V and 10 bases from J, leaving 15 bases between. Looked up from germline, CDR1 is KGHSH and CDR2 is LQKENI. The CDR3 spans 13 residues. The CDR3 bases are TGTGCCAGCTCACCGGGTGTGCAGGATGGAGCTTTCTTT. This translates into CASSPGVQDGAFF.

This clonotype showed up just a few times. The CDR3 sequence is CASSRDSTTRELFF. CDR3 in DNA: TGCGCCAGCAGCCGGGACAGTACAACCCGGGAGCTGTTTTTT. The chain employs TRBV5-1 and TRBJ2-2; 7 bases agree with TRBD1. The CDR3 contains 14 residues. Germline trimming cut 4 bases from V and 9 bases from J; bases unmatched to any gene: 9. Germline CDR1 SGHRS, CDR2 YFSETQ.

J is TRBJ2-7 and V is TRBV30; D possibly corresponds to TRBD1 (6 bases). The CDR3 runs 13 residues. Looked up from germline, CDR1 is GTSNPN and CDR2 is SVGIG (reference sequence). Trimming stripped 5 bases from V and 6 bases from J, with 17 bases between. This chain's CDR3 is CAWGDRFGGEQYF. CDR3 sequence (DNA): TGTGCCTGGGGCGACAGGTTTGGAGGCGAGCAGTACTTC.

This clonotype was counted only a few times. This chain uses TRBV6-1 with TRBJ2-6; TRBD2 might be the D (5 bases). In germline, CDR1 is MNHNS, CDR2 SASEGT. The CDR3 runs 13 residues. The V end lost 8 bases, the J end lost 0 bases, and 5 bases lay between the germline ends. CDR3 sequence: CASRGSGANVLTF. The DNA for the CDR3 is TGTGCCAGCCGGGGCTCTGGGGCCAACGTCCTGACTTTC.

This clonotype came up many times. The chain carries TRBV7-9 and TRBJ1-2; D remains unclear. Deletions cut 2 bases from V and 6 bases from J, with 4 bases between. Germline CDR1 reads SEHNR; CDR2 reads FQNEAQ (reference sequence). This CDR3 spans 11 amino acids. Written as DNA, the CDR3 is TGTGCCAGCAGCTTACTGAATGGCTACACCTTC. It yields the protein CASSLLNGYTF.

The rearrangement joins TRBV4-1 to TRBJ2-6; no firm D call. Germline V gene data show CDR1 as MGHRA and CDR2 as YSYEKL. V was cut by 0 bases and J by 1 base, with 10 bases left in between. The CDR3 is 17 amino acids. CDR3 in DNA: TGCGCCAGCAGCCAAGAGGCTTTACGGTCTGGGGCCAACGTCCTGACTTTC. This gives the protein CASSQEALRSGANVLTF.

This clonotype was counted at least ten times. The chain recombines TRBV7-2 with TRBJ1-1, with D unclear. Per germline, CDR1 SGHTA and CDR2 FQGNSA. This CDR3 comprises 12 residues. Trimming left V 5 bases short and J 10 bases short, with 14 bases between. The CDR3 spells CASSPGSTPAFF. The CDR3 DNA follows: TGTGCCAGCAGCCCGGGGAGCACGCCAGCTTTCTTT. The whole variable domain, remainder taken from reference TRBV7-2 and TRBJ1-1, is GAGVSQSPSNKVTEKGKDVELRCDPISGHTALYWYRQSLGQGLEFLIYFQGNSAPDKSGLPSDRFSAERTGGSVSTLTIQRTQQEDSAVYLCASSPGSTPAFFGQGTRLTVV.

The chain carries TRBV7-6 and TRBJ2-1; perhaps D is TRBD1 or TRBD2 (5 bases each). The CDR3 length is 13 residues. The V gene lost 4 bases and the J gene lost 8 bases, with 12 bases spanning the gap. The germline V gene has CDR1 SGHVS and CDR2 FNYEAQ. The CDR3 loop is CASSSGPLYEQFF. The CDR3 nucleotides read TGTGCCAGCAGCTCGGGACCCCTCTATGAGCAGTTCTTC.

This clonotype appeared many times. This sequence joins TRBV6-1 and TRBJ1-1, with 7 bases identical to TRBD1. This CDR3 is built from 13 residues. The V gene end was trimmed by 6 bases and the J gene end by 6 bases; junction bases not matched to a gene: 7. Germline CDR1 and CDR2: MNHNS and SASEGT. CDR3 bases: TGTGCCAGCAGGGTCGACAGGGTGGCTGAAGCTTTCTTT. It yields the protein CASRVDRVAEAFF.